This T cell receptor beta chain was retrieved from a study of cytomegalovirus exposure and HLA in healthy donors. Produced via immunoSEQ multiplex PCR; TCRdb's table is partial and in-frame only. Found here are 350,000 or so clones, about nine tenths of them singletons; the top ten hold 0.84%. Study observations and caveats: It was approximately 150 TCR beta chains that were listed as cytomegalovirus-associated.

With regard to this clone: Its antigen is not known.

The germline V gene has CDR1 SGDLS and CDR2 YYNGEE. CDR3 length equals 16 residues. V lost 0 bases and J 0 bases, leaving 11 bases between the germline ends. Material: PBMCs. J is TRBJ2-3 and V is TRBV9; D might be TRBD2 (6 bases). This clonotype was obtained from a young woman in good health and CMV-seronegative. CDR3 DNA sequence: TGTGCCAGCAGCGTAGTGGCTAGCGCTAGCACAGATACGCAGTATTTT. Its protein product is CASSVVASASTDTQYF. The entire variable domain, with the rest obtained from reference TRBV9 and TRBJ2-3, is as follows: DSGVTQTPKHLITATGQRVTLRCSPRSGDLSVYWYQQSLDQGLQFLIQYYNGEERAKGNILERFSAQQFPDLHSELNLSSLELGDSALYFCASSVVASASTDTQYFGPGTRLTVL.